This paragraph covers one T cell receptor (beta chain) sequence. Its antigen is not identified. The record originates from a study of spatial heterogeneity in lung cancer. Points from the study as a whole: Ubiquitous expanded tumor TCRs were observed in blood more at resection than follow-up.

The sample's time point: blood at routine non-recurrence follow-up after resection. Unsorted whole RNA of tumor, nontumor lung or frozen PBMC was sequenced. Every individual TCR cDNA molecule carried its own unique molecular identifier, which allowed correction of PCR and sequencing errors. TCRdb used MiXCR to reprocess the 5' RACE reads, holding one entry per CDR3 protein. The sample has 100,000 to 120,000 distinct CDR3 sequences; 10% to 13% are singletons. Sequencing used PBMCs, obtained at follow-up. The receptor was isolated from a female donor with early-stage non-small cell lung cancer.

This CDR3 reads CASSRKAYSGNTIYF. The DNA of the CDR3 is TGTGCCAGCAGCCGGAAAGCGTACTCTGGAAACACCATATATTTT. The rearrangement uses TRBV4-2 and TRBJ1-3; D is unresolved. The length of the CDR3 is 15 residues. The V end lost 4 bases, the J end lost 0 bases, and 10 bases lay between the germline ends. Germline V gene data show CDR1 as LGHNA and CDR2 as YNFKEQ.